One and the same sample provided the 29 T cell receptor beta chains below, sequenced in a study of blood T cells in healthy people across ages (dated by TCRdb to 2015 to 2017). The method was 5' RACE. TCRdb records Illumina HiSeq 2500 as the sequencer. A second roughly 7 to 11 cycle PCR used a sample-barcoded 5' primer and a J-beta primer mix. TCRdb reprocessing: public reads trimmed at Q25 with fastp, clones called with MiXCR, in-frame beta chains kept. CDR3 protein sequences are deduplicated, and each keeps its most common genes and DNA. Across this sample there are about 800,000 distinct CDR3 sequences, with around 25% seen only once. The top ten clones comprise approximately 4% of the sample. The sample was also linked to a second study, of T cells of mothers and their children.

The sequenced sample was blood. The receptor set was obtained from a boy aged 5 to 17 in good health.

CDR3 loop: CASSNRGGPSGASTDTQYF. Written as DNA, the CDR3 is TGTGCCAGCAGTAACCGGGGGGGACCGAGCGGGGCGAGCACAGATACGCAGTATTTT. The rearrangement joins TRBV12-3 or TRBV12-4 to TRBJ2-3, with 8 positions matching TRBD2. The CDR3 consists of 19 residues. The V segment lost 5 bases and the J segment 0 bases; nucleotides outside the gene matches: 16.

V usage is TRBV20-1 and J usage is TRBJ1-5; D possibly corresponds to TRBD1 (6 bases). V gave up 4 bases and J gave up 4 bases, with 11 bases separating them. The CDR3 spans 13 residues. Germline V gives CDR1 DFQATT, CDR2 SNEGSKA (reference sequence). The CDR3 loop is CSAKGQLNQPQHF. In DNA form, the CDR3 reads TGCAGTGCTAAAGGACAGTTGAATCAGCCCCAGCATTTT.

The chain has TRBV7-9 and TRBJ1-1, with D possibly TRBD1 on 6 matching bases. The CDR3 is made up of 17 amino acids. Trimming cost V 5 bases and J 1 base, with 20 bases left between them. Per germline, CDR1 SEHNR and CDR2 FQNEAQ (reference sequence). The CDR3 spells CASSPLDSSTPNTEAFF. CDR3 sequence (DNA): TGTGCCAGCAGCCCGTTGGACAGCTCTACCCCGAACACTGAAGCTTTCTTT.

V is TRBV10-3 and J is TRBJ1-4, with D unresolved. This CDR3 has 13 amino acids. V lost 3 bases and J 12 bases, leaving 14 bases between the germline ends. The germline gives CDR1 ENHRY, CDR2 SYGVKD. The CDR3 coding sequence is TGTGCCATCAGTGATATTCCTGGCGTGGAACTGTTTTTT. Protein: CAISDIPGVELFF.

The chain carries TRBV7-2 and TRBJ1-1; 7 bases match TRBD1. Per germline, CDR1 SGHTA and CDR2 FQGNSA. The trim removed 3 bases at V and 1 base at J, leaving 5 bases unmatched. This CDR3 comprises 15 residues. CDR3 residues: CASSFLTGQNTEAFF. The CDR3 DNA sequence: TGTGCCAGCAGCTTCCTGACAGGGCAGAACACTGAAGCTTTCTTT.

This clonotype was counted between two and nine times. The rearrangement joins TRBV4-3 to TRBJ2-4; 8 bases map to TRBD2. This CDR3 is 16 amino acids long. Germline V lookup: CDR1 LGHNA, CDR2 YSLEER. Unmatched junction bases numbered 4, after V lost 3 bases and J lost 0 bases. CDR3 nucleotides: TGCGCCAGCAGCCAGAGTAGCGGGATAGCCAAAAACATTCAGTACTTC. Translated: CASSQSSGIAKNIQYF.

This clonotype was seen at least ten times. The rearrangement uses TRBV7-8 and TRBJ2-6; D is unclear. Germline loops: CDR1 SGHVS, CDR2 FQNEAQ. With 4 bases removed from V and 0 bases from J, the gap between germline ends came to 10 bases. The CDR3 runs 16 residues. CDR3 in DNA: TGTGCCAGCAGCTCCCCGTACAGCTCTGGGGCCAACGTCCTGACTTTC. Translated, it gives CASSSPYSSGANVLTF.

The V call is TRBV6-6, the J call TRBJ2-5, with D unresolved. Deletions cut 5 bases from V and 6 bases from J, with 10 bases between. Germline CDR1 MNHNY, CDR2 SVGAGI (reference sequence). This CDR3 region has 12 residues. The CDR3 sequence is CASSAVLQTQYF. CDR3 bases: TGTGCCAGCAGTGCGGTGCTACAGACCCAGTACTTC.

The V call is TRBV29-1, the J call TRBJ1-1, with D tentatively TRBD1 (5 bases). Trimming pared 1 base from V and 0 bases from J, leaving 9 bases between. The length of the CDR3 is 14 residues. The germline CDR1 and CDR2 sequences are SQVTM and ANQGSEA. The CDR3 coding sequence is TGCAGCGTTGAAGTTCCGGGGGTGAACACTGAAGCTTTCTTT. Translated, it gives CSVEVPGVNTEAFF.

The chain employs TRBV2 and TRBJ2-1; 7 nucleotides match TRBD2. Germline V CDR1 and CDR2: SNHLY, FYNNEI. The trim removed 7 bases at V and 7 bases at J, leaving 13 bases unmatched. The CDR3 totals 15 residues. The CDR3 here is CASTAGLIRGNEQFF. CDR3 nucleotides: TGTGCCAGCACCGCGGGACTAATTCGGGGGAATGAGCAGTTCTTC. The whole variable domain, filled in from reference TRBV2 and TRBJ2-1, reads EPEVTQTPSHQVTQMGQEVILRCVPISNHLYFYWYRQILGQKVEFLVSFYNNEISEKSEIFDDQFSVERPDGSNFTLKIRSTKLEDSAMYFCASTAGLIRGNEQFFGPGTRLTVL.

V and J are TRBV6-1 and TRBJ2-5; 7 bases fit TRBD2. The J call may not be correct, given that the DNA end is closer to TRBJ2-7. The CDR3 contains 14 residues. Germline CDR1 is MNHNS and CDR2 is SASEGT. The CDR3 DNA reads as TGTGCCAGCAGTCAGCGGGGAATCTCCTACGAGCAGTACTTC. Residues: CASSQRGISYEQYF.

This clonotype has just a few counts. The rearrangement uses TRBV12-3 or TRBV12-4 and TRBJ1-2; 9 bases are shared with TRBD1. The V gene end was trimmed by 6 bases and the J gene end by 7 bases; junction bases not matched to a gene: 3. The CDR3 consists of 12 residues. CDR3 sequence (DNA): TGTGCCAGCAGGACAGGGGGGGGTGGCTACACCTTC. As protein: CASRTGGGGYTF.

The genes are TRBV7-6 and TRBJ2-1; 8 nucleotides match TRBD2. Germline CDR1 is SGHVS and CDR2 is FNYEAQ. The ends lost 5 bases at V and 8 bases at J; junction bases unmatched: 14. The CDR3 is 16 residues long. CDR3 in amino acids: CASSHTGRDPWDEQFF. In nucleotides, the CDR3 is TGTGCCAGCAGCCATACCGGGAGGGACCCTTGGGATGAGCAGTTCTTC.

In DNA form, the CDR3 reads TGCAGTGCTAGCCAAGGACACCCTGGAAACACCATATATTTT. It specifies CSASQGHPGNTIYF. V and J are TRBV20-1 and TRBJ1-3, with D perhaps TRBD1 (5 bases). Germline values: CDR1 DFQATT, CDR2 SNEGSKA (reference sequence). The CDR3 is 14 residues long. V shed 3 bases and J shed 2 bases, with 11 bases lying between them.

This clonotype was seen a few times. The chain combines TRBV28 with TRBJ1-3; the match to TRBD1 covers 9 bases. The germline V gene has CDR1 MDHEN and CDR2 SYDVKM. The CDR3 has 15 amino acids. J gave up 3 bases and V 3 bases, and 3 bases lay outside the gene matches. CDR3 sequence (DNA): TGTGCCAGCAGTTTTAACAGGGGGCTTGGAAACACCATATATTTT. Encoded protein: CASSFNRGLGNTIYF.

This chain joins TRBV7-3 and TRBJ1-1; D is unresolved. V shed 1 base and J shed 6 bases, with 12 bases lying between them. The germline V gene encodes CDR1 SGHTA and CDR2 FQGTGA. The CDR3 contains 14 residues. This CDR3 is CASSLRPAAAEAFF. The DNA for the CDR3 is TGTGCCAGCAGCTTAAGGCCAGCGGCGGCTGAAGCTTTCTTT.

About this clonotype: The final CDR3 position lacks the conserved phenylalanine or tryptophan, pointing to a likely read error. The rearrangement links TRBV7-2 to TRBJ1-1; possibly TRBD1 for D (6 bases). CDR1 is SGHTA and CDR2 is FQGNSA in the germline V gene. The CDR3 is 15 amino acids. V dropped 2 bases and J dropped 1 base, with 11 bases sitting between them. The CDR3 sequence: CASSLLGGKNTEAFL. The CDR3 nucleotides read TGTGCCAGCAGCTTATTAGGGGGAAAGAACACTGAAGCTTTCCTT.

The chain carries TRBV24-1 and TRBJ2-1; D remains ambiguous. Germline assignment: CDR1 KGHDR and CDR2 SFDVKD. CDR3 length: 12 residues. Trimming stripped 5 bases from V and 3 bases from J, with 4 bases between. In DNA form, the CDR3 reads TGTGCCACCAGTGCATTCTACAATGAGCAGTTCTTC. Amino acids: CATSAFYNEQFF.

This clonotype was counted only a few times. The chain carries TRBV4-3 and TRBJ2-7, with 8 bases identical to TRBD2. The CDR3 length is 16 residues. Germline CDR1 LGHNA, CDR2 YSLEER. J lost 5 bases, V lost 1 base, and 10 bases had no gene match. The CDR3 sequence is CASSQGTGTRVDEQYF. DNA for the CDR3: TGCGCCAGCAGCCAAGGGACCGGGACTAGAGTTGACGAGCAGTACTTC.

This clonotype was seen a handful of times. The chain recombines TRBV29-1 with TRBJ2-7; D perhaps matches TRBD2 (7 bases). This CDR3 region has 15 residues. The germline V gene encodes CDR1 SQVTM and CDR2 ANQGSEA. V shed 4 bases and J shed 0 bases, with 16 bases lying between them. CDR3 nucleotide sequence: TGCAGCGTTGGGGGGGGCAGGGGATCCTCCTACGAGCAGTACTTC. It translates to CSVGGGRGSSYEQYF.

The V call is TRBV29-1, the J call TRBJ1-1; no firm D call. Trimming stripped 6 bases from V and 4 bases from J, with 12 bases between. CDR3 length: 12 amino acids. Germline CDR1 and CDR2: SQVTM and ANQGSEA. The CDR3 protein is CSVAKWGTEAFF. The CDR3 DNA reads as TGCAGCGTCGCTAAATGGGGCACTGAAGCTTTCTTT.

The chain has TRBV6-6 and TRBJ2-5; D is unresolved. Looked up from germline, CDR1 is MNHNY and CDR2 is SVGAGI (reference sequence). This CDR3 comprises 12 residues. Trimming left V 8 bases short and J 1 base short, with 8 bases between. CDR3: CASGRSQETQYF. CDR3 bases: TGTGCCAGCGGCCGTTCCCAAGAGACCCAGTACTTC.

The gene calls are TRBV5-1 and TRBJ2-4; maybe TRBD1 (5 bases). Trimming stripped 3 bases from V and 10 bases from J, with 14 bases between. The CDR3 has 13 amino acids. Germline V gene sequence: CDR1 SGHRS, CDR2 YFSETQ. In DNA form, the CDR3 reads TGCGCCAGCAGCTGGCATCAAGGGGATATTCAGTACTTC. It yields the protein CASSWHQGDIQYF.

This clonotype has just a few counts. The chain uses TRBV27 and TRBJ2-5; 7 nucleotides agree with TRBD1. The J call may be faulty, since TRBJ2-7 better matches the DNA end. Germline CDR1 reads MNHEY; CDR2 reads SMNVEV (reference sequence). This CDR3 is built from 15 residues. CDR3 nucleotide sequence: TGTGCCAGCAGTTTTGGACAGGACCTCTCCTACGAGCAGTACTTC. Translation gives CASSFGQDLSYEQYF.

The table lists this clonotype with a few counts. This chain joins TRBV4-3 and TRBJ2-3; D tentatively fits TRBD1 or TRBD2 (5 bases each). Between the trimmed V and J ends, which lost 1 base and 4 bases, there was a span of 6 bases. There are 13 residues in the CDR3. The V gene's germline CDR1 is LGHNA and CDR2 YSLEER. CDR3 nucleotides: TGCGCCAGCAGCCAAGGGGGGTCAGATACGCAGTATTTT. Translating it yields CASSQGGSDTQYF.

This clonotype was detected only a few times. The CDR3 loop reads CSIYRQNTEAFF. Written as DNA, the CDR3 is TGCAGCATATACCGACAGAACACTGAAGCTTTCTTT. This rearrangement joins TRBV29-1 to TRBJ1-1; the D is unclear. Trimming cost V 8 bases and J 1 base, with 11 bases left between them. The CDR3 runs 12 residues. Germline CDR1 reads SQVTM; CDR2 reads ANQGSEA.

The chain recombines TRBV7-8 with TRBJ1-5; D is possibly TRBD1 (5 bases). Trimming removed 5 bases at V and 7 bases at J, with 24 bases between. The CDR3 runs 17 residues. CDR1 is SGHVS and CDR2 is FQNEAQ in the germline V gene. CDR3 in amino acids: CASSREGLRRVWQPQHF. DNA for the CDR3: TGTGCCAGCAGCCGAGAGGGGCTCAGGCGGGTGTGGCAGCCCCAGCATTTT.

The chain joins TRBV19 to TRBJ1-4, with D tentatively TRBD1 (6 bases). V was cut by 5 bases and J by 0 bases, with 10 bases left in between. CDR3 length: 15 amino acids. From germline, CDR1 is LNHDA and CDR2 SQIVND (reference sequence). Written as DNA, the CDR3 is TGTGCCAGTAGTCAGGGGAGGGCAACTAATGAAAAACTGTTTTTT. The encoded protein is CASSQGRATNEKLFF.

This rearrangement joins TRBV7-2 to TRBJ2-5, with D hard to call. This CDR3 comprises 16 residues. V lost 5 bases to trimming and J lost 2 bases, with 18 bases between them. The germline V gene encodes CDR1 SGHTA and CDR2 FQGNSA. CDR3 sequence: CASSPARFLRQETQYF. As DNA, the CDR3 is TGTGCCAGCAGCCCCGCTAGGTTCTTGCGGCAAGAGACCCAGTACTTC.